This T cell receptor (beta chain) derives from a study of CD8 T cells in Susac syndrome. Whole-study findings and limits: Individuals included in the TCR sequencing and HLA analysis were acknowledged by the study to be relatively few in number.

Random hexamers were used to reverse transcribe an amount of roughly 0.45 to 1 ug RNA. immunoSEQ multiplex PCR amplified TCR beta CDR3 across 54 Vbeta, 13 Jbeta. Using its own MiXCR run on the immunoSEQ multiplex PCR reads, TCRdb lists one record per CDR3 protein. Found here are about 440,000 distinct CDR3 sequences, approximately 85% of them singletons; the top ten hold about 0.12%. Negative isolation yielded CD4+ and CD8+ T cells, and FACS enriched TEMRA cells. The CDR3 contains 14 residues. Germline CDR1 and CDR2: SGHAT and FQNNGV. The junction had 4 bases not matched to a gene; V was cut back by 5 bases and J by 1 base. This clonotype has a handful of counts. Antigen: not known.

This sequence was found in a human donor with multiple sclerosis. Sequencing used CD8+ T cells from PBMCs. The V call is TRBV11-2, the J call TRBJ1-1; 7 nucleotides align to TRBD1. In nucleotides, the CDR3 is TGTGCCAGCAGCGGGGGACAGAGGAACACTGAAGCTTTCTTT. Its protein is CASSGGQRNTEAFF.